These T cell receptor beta chains were read from a single sample in a study of T cells after yellow fever vaccination. TCRdb reprocessed the 5' RACE reads via MiXCR and lists one record per CDR3 protein. This sample has more than 300,000 distinct CDR3 sequences, with about 10% found just once. The sample consisted of CD4+ T cells sorted from PBMCs, taken 45 days after the yellow fever booster vaccination. The receptors shown here come from a man younger than 35 who received the YFV17D yellow fever vaccine. The CDR3 runs from the conserved cysteine through the conserved F or W. A D gene is named only where the DNA matches it firmly. Size is stated for part of the rows, as once, few or many counts, or as a class when the clone is expanded.

j_call cdr3_length v_call d_call clone_size cdr3_aa cdr3_nt
TRBJ2-5 13 TRBV4-3 - - CASSQEDRQTQYF TGCGCCAGCAGCCAAGAAGATCGACAGACCCAGTACTTC
TRBJ2-2 16 TRBV7-2 - - CASSAAGQGYTGELFF TGTGCCAGCAGCGCCGCTGGGCAGGGTTACACCGGGGAGCTGTTTTTT
TRBJ2-1 16 TRBV5-1 TRBD1 - CASSDGTGQRYNEQFF TGCGCCAGCAGCGACGGGACAGGGCAGAGGTACAATGAGCAGTTCTTC
TRBJ1-5 17 TRBV19 - few CASSGGRRTGPNQPQHF TGTGCCAGTAGTGGGGGACGGCGCACCGGACCTAATCAGCCCCAGCATTTT
TRBJ2-5 15 TRBV5-1 TRBD2 few CASSTGLAGFETQYF TGCGCCAGCAGCACAGGACTAGCGGGTTTTGAGACCCAGTACTTC
TRBJ2-6 18 TRBV5-1 TRBD1 - CASSHDRGEISGANVLTF TGCGCCAGCAGCCATGACAGGGGAGAAATTTCCGGGGCCAACGTCCTGACTTTC
TRBJ2-3 15 TRBV18 TRBD1 - CAGSGTGDRTDTQYF TGTGCCGGCTCTGGGACAGGGGATCGCACAGATACGCAGTATTTT
TRBJ1-4 14 TRBV29-1 TRBD1 few CSVRQGATNEKLFF TGCAGCGTTAGACAGGGTGCAACTAATGAAAAACTGTTTTTT
TRBJ1-2 13 TRBV6-5 - many CASSSSRGDGYTF TGTGCCAGCAGTTCATCCAGGGGAGATGGCTACACCTTC
TRBJ1-5 13 TRBV2 - - CASSGGANQPQHF TGTGCCAGCAGTGGAGGGGCTAATCAGCCCCAGCATTTT
TRBJ2-3 14 TRBV4-3 - few CASSQDARADTQYF TGCGCCAGCAGCCAAGATGCCCGGGCAGATACGCAGTATTTT
TRBJ2-4 14 TRBV7-9 - many CASSFQGSPNIQYF TGTGCCAGCAGCTTTCAGGGGTCTCCAAACATTCAGTACTTC
TRBJ2-2 15 TRBV9 - few CASSVSGRNTGELFF TGTGCCAGCAGCGTAAGCGGGCGCAACACCGGGGAGCTGTTTTTT
TRBJ2-6 16 TRBV7-9 TRBD2 - CASSPRTSSGANVLTF TGTGCCAGCAGCCCGAGGACTAGCTCTGGGGCCAACGTCCTGACTTTC
TRBJ1-6 15 TRBV3-1 TRBD1 - CASSQGGTGKSPLHF TGTGCCAGCAGCCAAGGCGGGACAGGGAAATCACCCCTCCACTTT
TRBJ2-3 16 TRBV7-2 TRBD2 few CASSDRTSKKADTQYF TGTGCCAGCAGCGACAGGACTAGCAAAAAAGCAGATACGCAGTATTTT
TRBJ2-1 13 TRBV19 TRBD2 - CASARRGWNEQFF TGTGCCAGTGCCCGGCGGGGGTGGAATGAGCAGTTCTTC
TRBJ2-3 16 TRBV24-1 TRBD2 many CATSDPGRGDADTQYF TGTGCCACCAGTGATCCTGGCCGGGGGGATGCAGATACGCAGTATTTT
TRBJ1-4 12 TRBV29-1 - few CSAGGGSEKLFF TGCAGCGCTGGGGGGGGCAGCGAAAAACTGTTTTTT
TRBJ2-1 24 TRBV11-2 TRBD2 many CASSFSLRGLKPGLAGGKYNEQFF TGTGCCAGCAGCTTCTCCCTCAGGGGACTTAAGCCGGGACTAGCGGGGGGGAAATACAATGAGCAGTTCTTC
TRBJ2-4 15 TRBV5-1 TRBD1 few CASSSVGGRLDIQYF TGCGCCAGCAGCTCAGTAGGGGGCCGGTTGGACATTCAGTACTTC
TRBJ1-1 13 TRBV28 - few CASAGLVPAEAFF TGTGCCAGCGCGGGTCTGGTTCCCGCTGAAGCTTTCTTT
TRBJ2-2 13 TRBV7-2 - many CASSLYSTGELFF TGTGCCAGCAGCTTATACTCCACCGGGGAGCTGTTTTTT
TRBJ2-6 17 TRBV5-1 - - CASSLEGTSWGANVLTF TGCGCCAGCAGCTTGGAGGGCACCTCTTGGGGGGCCAACGTCCTGACTTTC
TRBJ1-2 16 TRBV7-2 - - CASSFVGSQDYYGYTF TGTGCCAGCAGCTTCGTAGGTTCACAGGACTACTATGGCTACACCTTC
TRBJ2-1 16 TRBV4-2 TRBD2 many CASSQVGLAEYNEQFF TGTGCCAGCAGCCAAGTGGGTCTAGCGGAGTACAATGAGCAGTTCTTC
TRBJ1-5 16 TRBV24-1 - - CATIHRDTYSNQPQHF TGTGCCACGATCCACCGGGACACTTATAGCAATCAGCCCCAGCATTTT
TRBJ2-4 15 TRBV4-3 TRBD1 few CASSQVLDRGRRQYF TGCGCCAGCAGCCAAGTGTTGGACAGGGGCAGAAGACAGTACTTC
TRBJ2-6 15 TRBV7-6 - few CASSSLGGGANVLTF TGTGCCAGCAGCTCCCTGGGCGGTGGGGCCAACGTCCTGACTTTC
TRBJ2-7 16 TRBV6-5 - few CASSYSIGRGNYEQYF TGTGCCAGCAGTTACTCTATTGGGAGGGGGAATTACGAGCAGTACTTC
TRBJ2-3 14 TRBV11-2 - - CASSLTAPTDTQYF TGTGCCAGCAGCTTGACAGCCCCCACAGATACGCAGTATTTT
TRBJ2-1 17 TRBV14 - many CASSLRGPGGRGNEQFF TGTGCCAGCAGCCTAAGGGGTCCGGGGGGCCGGGGTAATGAGCAGTTCTTC
TRBJ1-4 14 TRBV3-1 - many CASSRQFSNEKLFF TGTGCCAGCAGCCGGCAGTTCTCTAATGAAAAACTGTTTTTT
TRBJ2-5 14 TRBV5-1 TRBD2 - CASSNYAGVETQYF TGCGCCAGCAGTAACTATGCGGGAGTCGAGACCCAGTACTTC
TRBJ2-7 13 TRBV29-1 - - CSVEEGQHGEQYF TGCAGCGTTGAAGAGGGTCAGCATGGCGAGCAGTACTTC
TRBJ1-1 15 TRBV7-2 TRBD1 few CASSFAGQGATEAFF TGTGCCAGCAGCTTTGCGGGACAGGGAGCCACTGAAGCTTTCTTT
TRBJ1-1 13 TRBV3-1 - few CASSQVRAAVAFF TGTGCCAGCAGCCAAGTCAGGGCTGCGGTAGCTTTCTTT
TRBJ1-5 13 TRBV6-1 - - CASSASGNQPQHF TGTGCCAGCAGTGCATCCGGGAATCAGCCCCAGCATTTT
TRBJ2-6 13 TRBV7-2 - few CANGQSGANVLTF TGTGCCAACGGACAGTCTGGGGCCAACGTCCTGACTTTC
TRBJ2-2 14 TRBV20-1 TRBD1 - CSARSTGGSGELFF TGCAGTGCTAGATCGACAGGGGGCTCCGGGGAGCTGTTTTTT
TRBJ2-7 15 TRBV10-3 - few CAISEFPTAGYEQYF TGTGCCATCAGTGAATTTCCGACCGCGGGATACGAGCAGTACTTC
TRBJ1-2 17 TRBV7-9 - - CASSLSPLRILPYGYTF TGTGCCAGCAGCTTATCCCCATTGAGGATCCTTCCGTATGGCTACACCTTC
TRBJ2-7 14 TRBV20-1 TRBD1 - CSARKGQDTYEQYF TGCAGTGCTAGAAAGGGACAGGACACCTACGAGCAGTACTTC
TRBJ1-1 15 TRBV6-6 - - CASRTHTGTNTEAFF TGTGCCAGCAGGACGCATACAGGGACGAACACTGAAGCTTTCTTT
TRBJ2-6 15 TRBV10-3 - - CAISESGTGANVLTF TGTGCCATCAGTGAGTCGGGGACTGGGGCCAACGTCCTGACTTTC
TRBJ2-3 16 TRBV5-6 - few CASSRGVAAHTDTQYF TGTGCCAGCAGCAGAGGGGTGGCGGCCCACACAGATACGCAGTATTTT
TRBJ1-4 15 TRBV28 TRBD1 many CASSVSGQGHEKLFF TGTGCCAGCAGTGTATCGGGACAGGGGCATGAAAAACTGTTTTTT
TRBJ1-5 14 TRBV10-3 - - CAIGTQGKDQPQHF TGTGCCATCGGAACACAGGGTAAGGATCAGCCCCAGCATTTT
TRBJ2-3 11 TRBV3-1 - - CASSHGDTQYF TGTGCCAGCAGCCACGGAGATACGCAGTATTTT
TRBJ2-2 15 TRBV5-1 - few CASSLAEANTGELFF TGCGCCAGCAGCTTGGCGGAGGCGAACACCGGGGAGCTGTTTTTT
TRBJ2-3 12 TRBV5-4 - few CASSWRRDTQYF TGTGCCAGCAGCTGGCGAAGGGATACGCAGTATTTT
TRBJ2-1 15 TRBV6-5 - - CASSYSIVTGDEQFF TGTGCCAGCAGTTACTCGATTGTCACCGGGGATGAGCAGTTCTTC
TRBJ2-1 10 TRBV7-9 TRBD1 once CASGQDEQFF TGTGCCAGCGGACAGGATGAGCAGTTCTTC
TRBJ1-6 17 TRBV7-6 TRBD1 - CASSTRTGTGGWSPLHF TGTGCCAGCAGCACTCGCACCGGGACAGGGGGGTGGTCACCCCTCCACTTT
TRBJ1-5 14 TRBV2 - few CASTPNGGSQPQHF TGTGCCAGCACCCCCAATGGGGGGAGTCAGCCCCAGCATTTT
TRBJ2-7 13 TRBV27 - few CASSFLGAFEQYF TGTGCCAGCAGTTTTTTGGGGGCGTTCGAGCAGTACTTC
TRBJ2-3 16 TRBV9 TRBD2 few CASSLTSSGWTDTQYF TGTGCCAGCAGCCTAACCTCTAGCGGATGGACAGATACGCAGTATTTT